The present TCR beta chain was sequenced within a study of Graves' ophthalmopathy and Graves' hyperthyroidism. The PBMCs originated from more than 7.5 ml of fresh peripheral blood. At least ten counts were recorded for this clonotype. As the template, RNA transcripts were used to amplify TCR beta CDR3 regions. RT-PCR with HTBI primers came first, then second-round multiplex PCR. TCRdb reprocessed the multiplex PCR reads via MiXCR and lists one record per CDR3 protein. Of under 250,000 distinct CDR3 sequences in the sample, approximately 21% were seen once. Sequenced: peripheral blood. This sequence originates from a woman aged 50 to 60 with Graves' ophthalmopathy.

CDR3 bases: TGTGCCAGCATGGGCGAGGGGACCCAGTACTTC. This sequence encodes CASMGEGTQYF. This chain links TRBV12-3 or TRBV12-4 with TRBJ2-5, with D perhaps matching TRBD2 (5 bases). The CDR3 extends over 11 amino acids. Between the trimmed V and J ends, which lost 7 bases and 7 bases, there was a span of 10 bases.